Below are 18 T cell receptor beta chains sequenced from a single sample in a study of OX40 agonist ivuxolimab in advanced cancers. TCRdb's copy holds only in-frame clones and misses some; the assay was immunoSEQ multiplex PCR. The data show tens of thousands of clones, about 89% seen once. Sequencing was performed on CD4+ or CD8+ T cells sorted from blood, taken in a trial of the OX40 agonist ivuxolimab. The receptors originated from an adult with an advanced solid tumor such as melanoma, head and neck, liver or kidney cancer.

V usage is TRBV19 and J usage is TRBJ1-4; a weak D match, TRBD1 (5 bases). CDR1 and CDR2 (germline): LNHDA, SQIVND (reference sequence). This CDR3 has 17 residues. The V end lost 3 bases, the J end lost 8 bases, and 22 bases lay between the germline ends. The DNA for the CDR3 is TGTGCCAGTAGTATTGTCCCTGGGACGGGTGGAGGAGAAAAACTGTTTTTT. It translates to CASSIVPGTGGGEKLFF.

For this clone: Additional DNA sequences in this sample encode the identical CDR3. V usage is TRBV7-8 and J usage is TRBJ2-7, with D maybe TRBD2 (5 bases). The germline V and J ends were trimmed by 0 bases and 2 bases, with 5 bases remaining between them. The CDR3 length is 13 residues. From germline, CDR1 is SGHVS and CDR2 FQNEAQ. Here the CDR3 reads CASSLAGAYEQYF. CDR3 in DNA: TGTGCCAGCAGCTTAGCGGGAGCCTACGAGCAGTACTTC.

The rearrangement uses TRBV9 and TRBJ2-1, with 7 bases lining up with TRBD2. From germline, CDR1 is SGDLS and CDR2 YYNGEE. Trimming removed 2 bases from V and 12 bases from J; junction bases left unmatched: 8. CDR3 size: 13 residues. The CDR3 DNA reads as TGTGCCAGCAGCGTCGGAGGGACGGGGGGGCAGTTCTTC. Amino acids: CASSVGGTGGQFF.

V and J are TRBV6-6 and TRBJ2-3; D is undetermined. CDR1 is MNHNY and CDR2 is SVGAGI in the germline V gene (reference sequence). The CDR3 has 13 residues. Trimming pared 7 bases from V and 6 bases from J, leaving 14 bases between. The CDR3 loop is CASTGEPRDTQYF. For the CDR3, the DNA is TGTGCCAGCACTGGCGAGCCACGGGATACGCAGTATTTT.

V usage is TRBV5-1 and J usage is TRBJ2-3; TRBD2 matches at 7 bases. Germline lookup yields CDR1 SGHRS and CDR2 YFSETQ. V gave up 3 bases and J gave up 3 bases; unmatched junction bases: 4. The CDR3 runs to 14 residues. CDR3 region: CASSWDSGTDTQYF. The DNA for the CDR3 is TGCGCCAGCAGCTGGGATAGCGGGACAGATACGCAGTATTTT.

The chain recombines TRBV27 with TRBJ1-1; perhaps TRBD1 as D (6 bases). V dropped 5 bases and J dropped 2 bases, with 15 bases sitting between them. The length of the CDR3 is 15 residues. Germline CDR1 and CDR2: MNHEY and SMNVEV (reference sequence). CDR3 protein: CASSPIGGRNTEAFF. The DNA of the CDR3 is TGTGCCAGCAGTCCCATCGGGGGGCGCAACACTGAAGCTTTCTTT.

CDR3 nucleotide sequence: TGTGCCAGCAGTAGACAGCCCCACAATGAAAAACTGTTTTTT. This codes for CASSRQPHNEKLFF. The chain couples TRBV2 to TRBJ1-4; TRBD1 might be the D (5 bases). Germline V gene sequence: CDR1 SNHLY, CDR2 FYNNEI. V dropped 5 bases and J dropped 5 bases, with 12 bases sitting between them. CDR3 size: 14 residues.

CDR3 sequence reads: CASSQQVGTEAFF. As DNA, the CDR3 is TGTGCCAGCAGCCAACAGGTCGGCACTGAAGCTTTCTTT. The V gene is TRBV14, the J gene TRBJ1-1; D unresolved. Germline CDR1 is SGHDN and CDR2 is FVKESK. Trimming removed 2 bases from V and 4 bases from J, with 8 bases in between. The CDR3 is 13 amino acids.

This chain links TRBV6-5 with TRBJ1-3; TRBD1 aligns across 7 bases. This CDR3 has 15 residues. The V gene's germline CDR1 is MNHEY and CDR2 SVGAGI. The junction had 4 bases not matched to a gene; V was cut back by 5 bases and J by 0 bases. CDR3 bases: TGTGCCAGCAGTCAAGGGGGCTACTCTGGAAACACCATATATTTT. This codes for CASSQGGYSGNTIYF.

The chain recombines TRBV11-3 with TRBJ2-1, with a possible D match to TRBD1 (5 bases). The V gene's germline CDR1 is SGHNT and CDR2 YENEEA. This CDR3 comprises 16 residues. Trimming removed 1 base at V and 5 bases at J, with 15 bases between. The CDR3 sequence: CASSLAPVGRDNEQFF. In nucleotides, the CDR3 is TGTGCCAGCAGCTTAGCCCCGGTGGGGCGAGACAATGAGCAGTTCTTC.

V usage is TRBV18 and J usage is TRBJ1-2, with TRBD1 matching over 7 bases. The length of the CDR3 is 12 residues. CDR1 is KGHSH, CDR2 LQKENI, per germline. The ends lost 8 bases at V and 4 bases at J; junction bases unmatched: 4. CDR3 protein: CASQQGTYGYTF. In nucleotides, the CDR3 is TGTGCCAGCCAACAGGGGACCTATGGCTACACCTTC.

This clone was seen just once. This chain joins TRBV7-2 and TRBJ1-1; a weak D match, TRBD1 (5 bases). Trimming cost V 1 base and J 1 base, with 7 bases left between them. CDR1 SGHTA and CDR2 FQGNSA come from the germline V gene. The CDR3 contains 14 residues. In nucleotides, the CDR3 is TGTGCCAGCAGCTTAGAGGGGCGGAACACTGAAGCTTTCTTT. This gives the protein CASSLEGRNTEAFF.

The chain is built from TRBV7-6 and TRBJ2-5; D could derive from TRBD1 or TRBD2 (5 bases each). V was trimmed by 1 base and J by 2 bases, leaving 11 bases between them. The CDR3 spans 15 residues. Germline values: CDR1 SGHVS, CDR2 FNYEAQ. The CDR3: CASSLGGPLQETQYF. CDR3 coding DNA: TGTGCCAGCAGCTTAGGGGGACCGTTACAAGAGACCCAGTACTTC.

The chain links TRBV4-3 to TRBJ1-2; possibly TRBD1 for D (5 bases). Trimming stripped 0 bases from V and 7 bases from J, with 12 bases between. Germline-derived CDR1 and CDR2 are LGHNA and YSLEER. The CDR3 sequence is 14 residues long. The CDR3: CASSQDYFGGGYTF. CDR3 bases: TGCGCCAGCAGCCAAGATTACTTTGGGGGTGGCTACACCTTC.

V usage is TRBV2 and J usage is TRBJ1-2; weak D call: TRBD1 (5 bases). CDR3 length: 12 residues. Germline CDR1 is SNHLY and CDR2 is FYNNEI. V was shortened by 8 bases and J by 6 bases, with 13 bases between the two germline ends. CDR3 sequence: CASGSGLNGYTF. The CDR3 DNA reads TGTGCCAGCGGTTCGGGGCTAAATGGCTACACCTTC.

The rearrangement uses TRBV19 and TRBJ2-6, with unresolved D. V lost 7 bases to trimming and J lost 0 bases, with 13 bases between them. CDR1 and CDR2 from the germline V gene are LNHDA and SQIVND (reference sequence). The length of the CDR3 is 16 residues. CDR3 region: CASTPRPVSGANVLTF. In DNA form, the CDR3 reads TGTGCCAGTACCCCCAGGCCGGTCTCTGGGGCCAACGTCCTGACTTTC. The whole variable domain, remainder taken from reference TRBV19 and TRBJ2-6, is DGGITQSPKYLFRKEGQNVTLSCEQNLNHDAMYWYRQDPGQGLRLIYYSQIVNDFQKGDIAEGYSVSREKKESFPLTVTSAQKNPTAFYLCASTPRPVSGANVLTFGAGSRLTVL.

The rearrangement joins TRBV11-2 to TRBJ2-7; D uncertain. The CDR3 totals 14 residues. Germline lookup yields CDR1 SGHAT and CDR2 FQNNGV. V lost 5 bases and J 0 bases, leaving 11 bases between the germline ends. CDR3 nucleotides: TGTGCCAGCAGCCGGCTATCGAGCTCCTACGAGCAGTACTTC. Protein: CASSRLSSSYEQYF.

V usage is TRBV4-1 and J usage is TRBJ1-1; 9 bases agree with TRBD1. CDR3 length: 14 amino acids. Germline-derived CDR1 and CDR2 are MGHRA and YSYEKL. Germline trimming cut 1 base from V and 6 bases from J; bases unmatched to any gene: 3. Here the CDR3 DNA reads TGCGCCAGCAGCCAAGGACAGGGGGTCTCTGAAGCTTTCTTT. Translated: CASSQGQGVSEAFF.